What follows are 5 T cell receptor beta chains derived from one specimen sequenced in a study of T cells in Graves' hyperthyroidism and ophthalmopathy. TCR beta CDR3 regions were amplified from RNA transcripts. TCR CDR3 regions were first amplified by RT-PCR with HTBI primers. One entry per CDR3 protein results from TCRdb running MiXCR on the multiplex PCR reads. The table records about 660,000 distinct CDR3 sequences, roughly 45% of them present only once. Specimen: peripheral blood or thyroid tissue (not recorded which). The receptors derive from an adult man with Graves' disease, either hyperthyroidism or ophthalmopathy (not recorded which).

As regards this clonotype: A much more abundant neighbour one base away suggests this may be a read error. This sequence joins TRBV11-2 and TRBJ2-5, with 8 nucleotides matching TRBD1. This CDR3 spans 14 amino acids. Trimming removed 8 bases from V and 4 bases from J; junction bases left unmatched: 9. The germline CDR1 and CDR2 sequences are SGHAT and FQNNGV. The CDR3 nucleotides are TGTGCCAGCGGCGATCTCGGACAGGGAGAGACCCAGTACTTC. Protein sequence: CASGDLGQGETQYF.

The sample holds many counts of this clonotype. The rearrangement uses TRBV7-9 and TRBJ2-7; a weak D match, TRBD2 (6 bases). Germline loops: CDR1 SEHNR, CDR2 FQNEAQ (reference sequence). V lost 6 bases to trimming and J lost 9 bases, with 18 bases between them. The CDR3 runs to 13 residues. The CDR3 DNA is TGTGCCAGCAGGCATCCCGGGAGAGCTGTGCAGTACTTC. It encodes CASRHPGRAVQYF.

This clonotype was counted at least ten times. The germline gene is not matched at one end of the junction; a read error may be the cause. The rearrangement joins TRBV4-1 to TRBJ1-6; 10 nucleotides line up with TRBD1. The CDR3 spans 14 residues. CDR1 is MGHRA, CDR2 YSYEKL, per germline. The CDR3 coding sequence is TGTGCCAGCAGTCAGGACAGGGGGAATTCACCCCTCCACTTT. Residues: CASSQDRGNSPLHF.

J is TRBJ1-5 and V is TRBV12-3 or TRBV12-4, with 8 bases matching TRBD1. The CDR3 contains 15 residues. Trimming took 5 bases from V and 5 from J; bases not matched to a gene: 8. Here the CDR3 reads CASSVTGGQHQPQHF. CDR3 nucleotides: TGTGCCAGCAGTGTAACAGGGGGACAGCATCAGCCCCAGCATTTT.

About this clonotype: Possible read error: a much larger clone is one base away. V usage is TRBV29-1 and J usage is TRBJ1-2; 9 bases match TRBD1. CDR3 length: 14 amino acids. Germline-derived CDR1 and CDR2 are SQVTM and ANQGSEA. The V and J ends lost 4 bases and 4 bases, in that order; junction bases with no gene match: 7. The CDR3 DNA is TGCAGCGTTGTTCGCGGGACAGGGAGCTATGGCTACACCTTC. Protein product: CSVVRGTGSYGYTF.